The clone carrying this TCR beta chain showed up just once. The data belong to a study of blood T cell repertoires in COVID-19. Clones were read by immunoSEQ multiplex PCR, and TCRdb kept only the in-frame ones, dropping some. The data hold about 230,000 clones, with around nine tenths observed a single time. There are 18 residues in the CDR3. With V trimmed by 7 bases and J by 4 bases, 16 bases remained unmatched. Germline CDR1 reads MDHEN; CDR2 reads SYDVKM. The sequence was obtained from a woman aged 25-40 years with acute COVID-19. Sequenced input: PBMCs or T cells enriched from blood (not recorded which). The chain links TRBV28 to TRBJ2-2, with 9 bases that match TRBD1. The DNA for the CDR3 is TGTGCCAGCACCCACCCCCATGAGAAGACAGGGGGCACCGGGGAGCTGTTTTTT. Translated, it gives CASTHPHEKTGGTGELFF.